One sample yielded the 14 T cell receptor beta chains listed below, sequenced in a study of T-cell memory formation after mild COVID-19. TCRdb called the 5' RACE reads again in MiXCR, with one record for every CDR3 protein. This sample has about 160,000 distinct CDR3 sequences, with roughly 31% found just once. The specimen was PBMCs or a T cell subset sorted from them (not recorded which). The receptors originated from an adult woman who had mild COVID-19 (a few samples of this study predate the infection). Cell type and time point are not known.

CDR3 nucleotides: TGTGCCAGTAGTATTCTGTGGGGGTCGATCAATGAGCAGTTCTTC. Protein: CASSILWGSINEQFF. The rearrangement uses TRBV19 and TRBJ2-1, with D tentatively TRBD1 or TRBD2 (5 bases each). The CDR3 is made up of 15 amino acids. Germline V CDR1 and CDR2: LNHDA, SQIVND (reference sequence). The V end was cut by 3 bases, the J end by 6 bases, with 15 bases between.

Details on this clonotype: The DNA is left out, because the CDR3 cannot be placed on it with certainty; the CDR3 is given as TCRdb lists it. The chain is built from TRBV7-5 and TRBJ2-2; the table names TRBD1, a call not compared with the DNA. TRBV7-5 is a documented pseudogene. With termini counted, the CDR3 has 18 amino acids. CDR3 amino acids: CISVPEDHDRVDTGELFF.

This clonotype has a count of ten or more. The chain links TRBV7-3 to TRBJ1-1; D uncertain. The CDR3 runs 14 residues. Trimming removed 5 bases at V and 5 bases at J, with 15 bases between. Germline V lookup: CDR1 SGHTA, CDR2 FQGTGA. Here the CDR3 DNA reads TGTGCCAGCAGCCAAGACGTCGGGAGTACTGAAGCTTTCTTT. Amino acids: CASSQDVGSTEAFF.

The rearrangement joins TRBV6-6 to TRBJ2-7; D is ambiguous. The CDR3 runs 12 residues. Germline V gene lookup returns CDR1 MNHNY and CDR2 SVGAGI (reference sequence). Trimming took 4 bases from V and 9 from J, leaving 13 bases between them. CDR3 nucleotides: TGTGCCAGCAGTTCCGACGGAGTGGGGCAGTACTTC. Its translation: CASSSDGVGQYF.

The chain employs TRBV5-5 and TRBJ2-7, with D perhaps being TRBD1 or TRBD2 (5 bases each). With 1 base removed from V and 3 bases from J, the gap between germline ends came to 20 bases. CDR1 and CDR2 (germline): SGHKS, YYEKEE (reference sequence). The CDR3 extends over 17 amino acids. CDR3 sequence reads: CASSLSTALSGLYEQYF. The CDR3 region has the DNA TGTGCCAGCAGCTTGTCGACAGCGTTATCGGGGCTCTACGAGCAGTACTTC.

This clonotype has just a few counts. The rearrangement links TRBV5-1 to TRBJ2-1, with TRBD1 matching 7 bases. V trimming: 3 bases; J trimming: 7 bases; junction bases outside the gene matches: 10. Germline CDR1 and CDR2: SGHRS and YFSETQ. The CDR3 has 15 residues. DNA for the CDR3: TGCGCCAGCAGCTCACTTCCGGGACAGCATAATGAGCAGTTCTTC. Amino acid sequence: CASSSLPGQHNEQFF.

This clonotype was counted between two and nine times. The J gene is TRBJ1-1, the V gene TRBV19; D ambiguous. Germline CDR1 is LNHDA and CDR2 is SQIVND (reference sequence). V gave up 1 base and J gave up 0 bases, with 6 bases separating them. The CDR3 consists of 14 residues. CDR3 DNA sequence: TGTGCCAGTAGTATAGGCACTATGAACACTGAAGCTTTCTTT. It translates to CASSIGTMNTEAFF.

The chain couples TRBV12-3 or TRBV12-4 to TRBJ1-4; D is uncertain. The CDR3 consists of 18 residues. V lost 3 bases, J lost 1 base, and 18 bases lay in between. The chain's CDR3 is CASSFYREGSLTNEKLFF. As DNA, the CDR3 is TGTGCCAGCAGTTTCTACCGGGAGGGAAGTCTAACTAATGAAAAACTGTTTTTT.

The chain uses TRBV19 and TRBJ1-5; tentatively, D is TRBD1 (6 bases). Germline lookup yields CDR1 LNHDA and CDR2 SQIVND (reference sequence). Between the trimmed V and J ends, which lost 4 bases and 3 bases, there was a span of 16 bases. The CDR3 is 16 residues long. The CDR3 DNA follows: TGTGCCAGTAGTACTGGGACAAAGGGTGCCAATCAGCCCCAGCATTTT. It specifies CASSTGTKGANQPQHF.

The gene calls are TRBV7-6 and TRBJ2-7; 13 positions match TRBD2. This CDR3 region has 17 residues. CDR1 is SGHVS, CDR2 FNYEAQ, per germline. V was clipped by 2 bases and J by 5 bases; unmatched bases: 9. CDR3 sequence (DNA): TGTGCCAGCAGCTTAAGACTAGCGGGGGGACAATCCAACGAGCAGTACTTC. Its protein is CASSLRLAGGQSNEQYF.

The rearrangement uses TRBV5-6 and TRBJ1-1; maybe TRBD1 (5 bases). The length of the CDR3 is 15 residues. Germline loops: CDR1 SGHDT, CDR2 YYEEEE. Deletions cut 1 base from V and 2 bases from J, with 12 bases between. CDR3 coding DNA: TGTGCCAGCAGCTTGCGGCGGGGGATCAACACTGAAGCTTTCTTT. Amino acids: CASSLRRGINTEAFF.

This clonotype was recorded a few times. J is TRBJ2-5 and V is TRBV7-9, with a tentative D call TRBD2 (5 bases). V lost 2 bases and J 10 bases, leaving 11 bases between the germline ends. The V gene's germline CDR1 is SEHNR and CDR2 FQNEAQ (reference sequence). CDR3 length: 12 amino acids. CDR3: CASSLMSEGQYF. The DNA for the CDR3 is TGTGCCAGCAGCTTAATGTCAGAGGGCCAGTACTTC. The full variable domain, in which reference TRBV7-9 and TRBJ2-5 provide the parts outside the CDR3, is DTGVSQNPRHKITKRGQNVTFRCDPISEHNRLYWYRQTLGQGPEFLTYFQNEAQLEKSRLLSDRFSAERPKGSFSTLEIQRTEQGDSAMYLCASSLMSEGQYFGPGTRLLVL.

This clonotype was recorded many times. The chain carries TRBV5-1 and TRBJ2-5, with 11 bases lining up with TRBD1. Looked up from germline, CDR1 is SGHRS and CDR2 is YFSETQ. The CDR3 is 15 residues long. V lost 4 bases, J lost 5 bases, and 7 bases stayed unmatched. The CDR3 region is CASSPGQGAVETQYF. CDR3 nucleotide sequence: TGCGCCAGCAGCCCCGGACAGGGGGCGGTGGAGACCCAGTACTTC.

The V call is TRBV7-6, the J call TRBJ2-7; 8 nucleotides line up with TRBD1. The junction had 6 bases not matched to a gene; V was cut back by 3 bases and J by 2 bases. This CDR3 region has 15 residues. The V gene's germline CDR1 is SGHVS and CDR2 FNYEAQ. The CDR3 sequence: CASSLGTGHPYEQYF. CDR3 bases: TGTGCCAGCAGCTTGGGGACAGGCCATCCCTACGAGCAGTACTTC.